The rows below give T cell receptor beta chains drawn from one sample of a study of T cells after yellow fever vaccination. Each CDR3 protein is one row after TCRdb ran MiXCR on the 5' RACE reads. The table has around 500,000 distinct CDR3 sequences, roughly a fifth seen once. The sequencing here drew on PBMCs, taken 20 to 25 days after the first yellow fever vaccination. The source is a man younger than 35 who received the YFV17D yellow fever vaccine. CDR3s leave out the opening cysteine and the closing phenylalanine or tryptophan.

len,v_gene,j_gene,CDR3aa
13,TRBV9,TRBJ2-5,ASSVTPDPVGTQY
10,TRBV12-3/TRBV12-4,TRBJ2-5,ASGISEETQY
11,TRBV6-2/TRBV6-3,TRBJ2-3,ASSWDRADTQY
11,TRBV20-1,TRBJ2-7,SARWTGDYEQY
14,TRBV5-6,TRBJ2-1,ASSLAPLAGVNEQF
13,TRBV4-2,TRBJ1-4,ASSQERTGGVKLF
12,TRBV12-3/TRBV12-4,TRBJ1-1,ASSTTRLNTEAF
12,TRBV7-9,TRBJ2-7,ASSSRDYSYEQY
10,TRBV20-1,TRBJ1-1,SARHTNTEAF
10,TRBV19,TRBJ2-2,ASSRLQGQLF
13,TRBV7-9,TRBJ2-2,ASRNAGGNTGELF
13,TRBV7-9,TRBJ2-5,ASSSAHGVQETQY
11,TRBV12-3/TRBV12-4,TRBJ1-2,ASSFWGYLGYT
10,TRBV29-1,TRBJ2-1,SVTGTGVEQF
13,TRBV5-1,TRBJ2-1,ASSLGRETNNEQF
13,TRBV20-1,TRBJ1-5,SASLQGWINQPQH
13,TRBV28,TRBJ2-3,ASTKRLALTDTQY
12,TRBV9,TRBJ1-2,ASSGGTGEYGYT
13,TRBV4-3,TRBJ2-7,ASSQEERVTYEQY
15,TRBV5-4,TRBJ2-5,ASSVSPGLSRVETQY
11,TRBV30,TRBJ2-7,AWSVDILYEQY
12,TRBV27,TRBJ1-1,ASSTLQGNTEAF
13,TRBV7-3,TRBJ1-1,ASSITGARNTEAF
10,TRBV24-1,TRBJ2-1,ATSDLRHEQF
13,TRBV11-2,TRBJ1-2,ASSNLRDRSYGYT
11,TRBV27,TRBJ1-1,ASMGAVGTEAF
13,TRBV7-3,TRBJ2-3,ASSPRGGVTDTQY
14,TRBV21-1,TRBJ2-2,ASRLRTGRNTGELF
13,TRBV6-5,TRBJ2-5,ASSYSLRVQETQY
12,TRBV6-5,TRBJ2-1,ASSYEAGGNEQF
11,TRBV20-1,TRBJ2-7,SARAGTLHEQY
16,TRBV18,TRBJ1-2,ASSRPWFRPHNPYGYT
9,TRBV10-2,TRBJ1-2,ASSQGDGYT
11,TRBV27,TRBJ1-5,ASAARGHQPQH
16,TRBV5-1,TRBJ2-1,ASSLSPLLTATYNEQF
13,TRBV7-3,TRBJ2-7,ASSYTAGSSYEQY
12,TRBV20-1,TRBJ2-6,SARAGAGANVLT
14,TRBV7-3,TRBJ1-3,ASSREAWGSGNTIY
12,TRBV11-2,TRBJ2-5,ASSPPGLGQAQY
13,TRBV6-2/TRBV6-3,TRBJ1-2,ASSYSGLTPYGYT
11,TRBV11-2,TRBJ2-3,ASSVMTTDTQY
14,TRBV9,TRBJ2-3,ASSPRQVPSTDTQY